This section outlines one T cell receptor beta chain sequence together with its context. No antigen is known for it. In the sorted-subset replicate PCRs, roughly 210 ng DNA, 29,000 or so T cell genomes, was used. Repertoires were generated with immunoSEQ multiplex PCR, while TCRdb's copy carries only in-frame clones and drops some. Of over a million clones in the sample, about 75% were seen once. This sample was included in a study of shared clonotypes between healthy human individuals. The germline V and J ends were trimmed by 5 bases and 1 base, with 13 bases remaining between them. CDR1 is SGHRS and CDR2 is YFSETQ in the germline V gene. This CDR3 is built from 15 residues. Whole-study results and caveats: Sampling was confined to blood; repertoires within tissues likely differ. Rarefaction curves obtained for sorted subsets showed sequencing incomplete despite large depth.

CD45RA-negative memory and CD45RA+ naive subsets were split from the CD4+ cells. This TCR came from a young man in good health. Sequencing was done on a sample of memory CD4+ T cells sorted from blood. Subset described: CD45RA-negative fraction. The genes are TRBV5-1 and TRBJ2-1, with D tentatively TRBD2 (6 bases). The CDR3 DNA follows: TGCGCCAGCAGGGCGGGGACTCCATCCTACAATGAGCAGTTCTTC. Its translation: CASRAGTPSYNEQFF.